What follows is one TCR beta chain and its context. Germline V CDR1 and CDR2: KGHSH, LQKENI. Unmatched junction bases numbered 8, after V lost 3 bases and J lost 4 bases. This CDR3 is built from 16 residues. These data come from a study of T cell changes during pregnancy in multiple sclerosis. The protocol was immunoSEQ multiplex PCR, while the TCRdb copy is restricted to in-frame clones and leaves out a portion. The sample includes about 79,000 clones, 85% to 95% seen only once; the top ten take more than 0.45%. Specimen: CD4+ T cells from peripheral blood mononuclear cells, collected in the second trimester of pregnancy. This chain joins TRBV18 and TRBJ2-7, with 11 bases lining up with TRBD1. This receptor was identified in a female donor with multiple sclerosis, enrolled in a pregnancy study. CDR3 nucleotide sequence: TGTGCCAGCTCACCGGCTATTGGACAGGGGGCATACGAGCAGTACTTC. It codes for CASSPAIGQGAYEQYF.